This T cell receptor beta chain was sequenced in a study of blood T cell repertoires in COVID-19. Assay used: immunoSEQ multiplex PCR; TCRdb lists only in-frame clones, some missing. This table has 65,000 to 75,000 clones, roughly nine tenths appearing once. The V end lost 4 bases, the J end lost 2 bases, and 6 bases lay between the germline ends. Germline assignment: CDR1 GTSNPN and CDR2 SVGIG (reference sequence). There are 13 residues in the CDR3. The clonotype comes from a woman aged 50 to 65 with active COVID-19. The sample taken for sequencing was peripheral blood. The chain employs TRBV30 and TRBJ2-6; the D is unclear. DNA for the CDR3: TGTGCCTGGATACAGACTGGGGCCAACGTCCTGACTTTC. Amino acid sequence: CAWIQTGANVLTF. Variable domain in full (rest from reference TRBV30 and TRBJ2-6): SQTIHQWPATLVQPVGSPLSLECTVEGTSNPNLYWYRQAAGRGLQLLFYSVGIGQISSEVPQNLSASRPQDRQFILSSKKLLLSDSGFYLCAWIQTGANVLTFGAGSRLTVL.